These 7 T cell receptor beta chains share one sample of origin, sequenced in a study of T cell clonotyping in hematopoietic cell transplantation. Sequencing used immunoSEQ multiplex PCR; TCRdb keeps in-frame clones, though not all of them. Here the sample spans 7,500 to 8,500 clones, under 70% being singletons. Sequencing was performed on peripheral blood mononuclear cells, taken 100 days after allogeneic stem cell transplant. The receptors shown here come from a male patient aged 60-69 years who had an allogeneic stem cell transplant from an unrelated donor, so the T cells may come from the graft donor. Some clones in this sample may be carry-over from other donors' samples.

This chain links TRBV5-1 with TRBJ1-5; a possible D gene is TRBD1 (5 bases). Trimming took off 5 bases at V and 0 bases at J, with 12 bases between the two ends. Per the germline V gene, CDR1 is SGHRS and CDR2 is YFSETQ. The CDR3 is 15 amino acids. In DNA, the CDR3 is TGCGCCAGCAGACCGGGGCAATATAGCAATCAGCCCCAGCATTTT. This translates into CASRPGQYSNQPQHF.

This clone has more than one count but fewer than ten. The rearrangement joins TRBV7-2 to TRBJ1-1, with 8 bases aligning to TRBD1. The length of the CDR3 is 17 residues. After removal of 5 bases from V and 2 bases from J, the junction contained 13 bases not matched to a gene. Germline V lookup: CDR1 SGHTA, CDR2 FQGNSA. The CDR3 region is CASSARDRGVPNTEAFF. CDR3 DNA sequence: TGTGCCAGCAGCGCGAGAGACAGGGGCGTTCCAAACACTGAAGCTTTCTTT.

The J gene is TRBJ1-6, the V gene TRBV5-6; 11 bases line up with TRBD1. J was trimmed by 9 bases and V by 4 bases; bases with no gene match: 3. The CDR3 spans 14 residues. Germline lookup yields CDR1 SGHDT and CDR2 YYEEEE. The CDR3 sequence: CASSLDRGLSPLHF. For the CDR3, the DNA is TGTGCCAGCAGCCTGGACAGGGGGCTTTCACCCCTCCACTTT.

V usage is TRBV5-1 and J usage is TRBJ2-3, with D possibly TRBD2 on 6 matching bases. V shed 4 bases and J shed 3 bases, with 24 bases lying between them. This CDR3 is built from 18 residues. Germline V gives CDR1 SGHRS, CDR2 YFSETQ. Here the CDR3 DNA reads TGCGCCAGCAGCCTCCACGGAGGGTATGCCACCGGGACAGATACGCAGTATTTT. This sequence encodes CASSLHGGYATGTDTQYF.

The chain is built from TRBV7-8 and TRBJ1-1; D is perhaps TRBD1 (6 bases). Deletions cut 6 bases from V and 0 bases from J, with 17 bases between. The CDR3 loop spans 16 amino acids. The germline V gene has CDR1 SGHVS and CDR2 FQNEAQ. CDR3 in DNA: TGTGCCAGCAGGGAAGCGGGCAGGGACATGAACACTGAAGCTTTCTTT. Residues: CASREAGRDMNTEAFF.

This chain joins TRBV6-5 and TRBJ2-5; 9 positions match TRBD2. The CDR3 is made up of 15 amino acids. Germline V CDR1 and CDR2: MNHEY, SVGAGI. V lost 2 bases, J lost 5 bases, and 6 bases stayed unmatched. For the CDR3, the DNA is TGTGCCAGCAGTTACGCGGGGGGGGCTCGGGAGACCCAGTACTTC. Protein: CASSYAGGARETQYF.

The chain combines TRBV7-9 with TRBJ1-5; perhaps TRBD1 as D (5 bases). The CDR3 has 13 residues. CDR1 and CDR2 from the germline V gene are SEHNR and FQNEAQ (reference sequence). Trimming left V 0 bases short and J 11 bases short, with 11 bases between. The CDR3 loop reads CASSLAGVTTQHF. The CDR3 DNA reads as TGTGCCAGCAGCTTAGCAGGGGTGACGACCCAGCATTTT. The full variable domain, completed using reference TRBV7-9 and TRBJ1-5, is DTGVSQNPRHKITKRGQNVTFRCDPISEHNRLYWYRQTLGQGPEFLTYFQNEAQLEKSRLLSDRFSAERPKGSFSTLEIQRTEQGDSAMYLCASSLAGVTTQHFGDGTRLSIL.